A selection of T cell receptor beta chains follows, all from one sample in a study of blood T cell repertoires in COVID-19. Clones were sequenced by immunoSEQ multiplex PCR, and TCRdb holds only the in-frame ones, with some missing. Here the sample spans roughly 300,000 clones, around nine tenths being singletons. The sample comprised PBMCs or T cells enriched from blood (not recorded which). The receptors originated from a woman under 40 who had recovered from COVID-19. The CDR3 runs from the conserved cysteine through the conserved F or W. D genes are given only for firm matches. Size is omitted from some rows. Given values are once, few, many or a class for expanded clones.

>TRBD1|TRBJ2-1|-|TRBV14
CASSQDRRTGGGNEQFF
TGTGCCAGCAGCCAAGATCGTAGGACAGGTGGCGGGAATGAGCAGTTCTTC
>TRBD2|TRBJ2-3|-|TRBV9
CASSVAQLAGQNGDTQYF
TGTGCCAGCAGCGTAGCCCAGCTAGCGGGGCAAAATGGAGATACGCAGTATTTT
>-|TRBJ1-4|-|TRBV19
CASSYGDRTLNEKLFF
TGTGCCAGTAGTTACGGAGACAGGACCTTGAATGAAAAACTGTTTTTT
>-|TRBJ1-3|-|TRBV10-3
CATSVGSSGNTIYF
TGTGCCACCTCAGTCGGGAGCTCTGGAAACACCATATATTTT
>-|TRBJ2-1|-|TRBV10-3
CAISVSLALGNEQFF
TGTGCCATCAGTGTATCACTAGCCTTGGGGAATGAGCAGTTCTTC
>-|TRBJ1-1|-|TRBV5-1
CASSTTGLNTEAFF
TGCGCCAGCAGCACTACAGGGCTGAACACTGAAGCTTTCTTT
>-|TRBJ1-4|-|TRBV27
CASSPHHRATDEKLFF
TGTGCCAGCAGTCCTCACCACAGGGCAACTGATGAAAAACTGTTTTTT
>TRBD1|TRBJ1-1|few|TRBV18
CASSPETGGSEAFF
TGTGCCAGCTCACCGGAGACAGGGGGCTCTGAAGCTTTCTTT
>-|TRBJ1-1|-|TRBV7-3
CASSLGSNTEAFF
TGTGCCAGCAGCTTAGGGAGTAACACTGAAGCTTTCTTT
>-|TRBJ1-2|-|TRBV6-5
CASIPGQRHGYTF
TGTGCCAGCATTCCCGGACAGCGCCATGGCTACACCTTC
>-|TRBJ1-6|-|TRBV5-1
CASSWNSGVSSPLHF
TGCGCCAGCAGCTGGAATTCAGGGGTGAGTTCACCCCTCCACTTT
>-|TRBJ1-1|few|TRBV19
CASRGEGNTEAFF
TGTGCCAGTAGGGGGGAGGGGAACACTGAAGCTTTCTTT
>TRBD1|TRBJ2-7|-|TRBV7-2
CASSPRGQGAGGWYEQYF
TGTGCCAGCTCACCTCGGGGACAGGGGGCAGGTGGTTGGTACGAGCAGTACTTC
>-|TRBJ1-2|-|TRBV11-2
CASSIDSDYGYTF
TGTGCCAGCAGCATTGACAGCGACTATGGCTACACCTTC
>-|TRBJ1-5|few|TRBV19
CASRKSTTSVVQPQHF
TGTGCCAGTAGGAAATCGACGACATCGGTCGTTCAGCCCCAGCATTTT
>TRBD1|TRBJ2-1|-|TRBV4-1
CASSQARDRWYNEQFF
TGCGCCAGCAGCCAAGCCCGGGACAGGTGGTACAATGAGCAGTTCTTC
>-|TRBJ1-5|-|TRBV11-2
CASSYEGNQPQHF
TGTGCCAGCAGCTATGAGGGCAATCAGCCCCAGCATTTT
>-|TRBJ2-7|-|TRBV27
CASSLSQGYEQYF
TGTGCCAGCAGTTTATCGCAGGGATACGAGCAGTACTTC
>-|TRBJ1-5|-|TRBV5-6
CASSYRIGGALQPQHF
TGTGCCAGCAGCTACCGGATTGGGGGGGCTTTACAGCCCCAGCATTTT
>-|TRBJ1-1|-|TRBV5-5
CASSLGGIRIEAFF
TGTGCCAGCAGCTTGGGAGGGATACGGATTGAAGCTTTCTTT
>-|TRBJ2-7|few|TRBV27
CASSLMAGHYEQYF
TGTGCCAGCAGTTTAATGGCAGGACACTACGAGCAGTACTTC
>-|TRBJ1-2|-|TRBV13
CASSPPEGRAYGYTF
TGTGCCAGCAGCCCCCCGGAGGGGCGCGCCTATGGCTACACCTTC
>TRBD1|TRBJ1-4|-|TRBV25-1
CASSDVGETGPNEKLFF
TGTGCCAGCAGTGATGTTGGGGAGACAGGGCCTAATGAAAAACTGTTTTTT
>-|TRBJ1-1|-|TRBV6-2/TRBV6-3
CASSYGQTNTEAFF
TGTGCCAGCAGTTACGGGCAGACGAACACTGAAGCTTTCTTT
>TRBD1|TRBJ1-2|-|TRBV7-2
CASSLGDRAYGYTF
TGTGCCAGCAGCCTGGGGGACAGGGCCTATGGCTACACCTTC
>-|TRBJ1-6|once|TRBV6-5
CASRPGHRINSPLHF
TGTGCCAGCAGGCCTGGACACCGGATAAATTCACCCCTCCACTTT
>TRBD1|TRBJ1-2|-|TRBV25-1
CASSELAGGRYGYTF
TGTGCCAGCAGTGAATTGGCAGGGGGTCGCTATGGCTACACCTTC
>-|TRBJ2-3|-|TRBV19
CASSIDRGSADTQYF
TGTGCCAGTAGTATAGATCGGGGGAGCGCAGATACGCAGTATTTT
>-|TRBJ1-2|once|TRBV9
CASSVDRANYGYTF
TGTGCCAGCAGCGTGGACAGAGCTAACTATGGCTACACCTTC
>-|TRBJ2-5|-|TRBV4-3
CASSQGLGETQYF
TGCGCCAGCAGCCAGGGACTGGGGGAGACCCAGTACTTC
>TRBD1|TRBJ2-7|-|TRBV14
CASSQPGQGYEQYF
TGTGCCAGCAGCCAACCGGGACAGGGCTACGAGCAGTACTTC
>-|TRBJ1-1|-|TRBV5-1
CASSREVLGEAFF
TGCGCCAGCAGCAGGGAGGTTTTGGGGGAGGCTTTCTTT
>TRBD2|TRBJ2-7|-|TRBV24-1
CATTHPRGSSYEQYF
TGTGCCACCACCCATCCGCGGGGGAGTTCCTACGAGCAGTACTTC
>TRBD1|TRBJ2-2|-|TRBV6-5
CAIQQGRTGELFF
TGTGCCATACAACAGGGGCGCACCGGGGAGCTGTTTTTT
>-|TRBJ1-4|-|TRBV19
CASSSILEAASDNEKLFF
TGTGCCAGTAGTAGCATACTCGAGGCGGCTTCGGATAATGAAAAACTGTTTTTT
>TRBD2|TRBJ2-3|-|TRBV28
CASHGLAGYTQYF
TGTGCCAGCCACGGACTAGCGGGTTATACGCAGTATTTT
>-|TRBJ1-2|-|TRBV10-3
CAISRDINYGYTF
TGTGCCATCAGCCGGGACATTAACTATGGCTACACCTTC
>TRBD1|TRBJ1-2|few|TRBV9
CASSVGSGGNYGYTF
TGTGCCAGCAGCGTAGGTTCAGGGGGCAACTATGGCTACACCTTC
>TRBD1|TRBJ2-5|-|TRBV6-5
CASSSRQGVGETQYF
TGTGCCAGCAGTTCCCGACAGGGAGTCGGCGAGACCCAGTACTTC
>-|TRBJ1-2|-|TRBV7-2
CASSLNREYGYTF
TGTGCCAGCAGCTTAAACAGGGAATATGGCTACACCTTC
>TRBD1|TRBJ1-5|-|TRBV19
CASSTQGAGNQPQHF
TGTGCCAGTAGTACACAGGGGGCGGGCAATCAGCCCCAGCATTTT
>TRBD2|TRBJ2-3|-|TRBV7-3
CASSLRGGTDTQYF
TGTGCCAGCAGCTTAAGGGGGGGGACAGATACGCAGTATTTT
>TRBD1|TRBJ2-7|-|TRBV19
CASSMTGDYEQYF
TGTGCCAGTAGTATGACAGGGGACTACGAGCAGTACTTC
>-|TRBJ1-3|-|TRBV6-5
CASSPTSGGRNTIYF
TGTGCCAGCAGCCCGACCTCCGGGGGTAGAAACACCATATATTTT
>TRBD1|TRBJ1-2|-|TRBV10-3
CAITGGQGLGYGYTF
TGTGCCATCACCGGAGGACAGGGTCTCGGCTATGGCTACACCTTC
>TRBD1|TRBJ1-6|-|TRBV18
CASSLAGTAYNSPLHF
TGTGCCAGCTCACTAGCCGGGACAGCATATAATTCACCCCTCCACTTT
>TRBD2|TRBJ2-1|-|TRBV11-2
CASSLGTSGGLKQFF
TGTGCCAGCAGCTTAGGGACTAGCGGGGGTCTTAAGCAGTTCTTC
>-|TRBJ2-1|few|TRBV19
CASSIGRETSSYNEQFF
TGTGCCAGTAGTATAGGCCGCGAAACTAGCTCCTACAATGAGCAGTTCTTC
>-|TRBJ1-1|-|TRBV29-1
CSVVRSGKRDTEAFF
TGCAGCGTTGTTAGATCGGGAAAGCGGGACACTGAAGCTTTCTTT